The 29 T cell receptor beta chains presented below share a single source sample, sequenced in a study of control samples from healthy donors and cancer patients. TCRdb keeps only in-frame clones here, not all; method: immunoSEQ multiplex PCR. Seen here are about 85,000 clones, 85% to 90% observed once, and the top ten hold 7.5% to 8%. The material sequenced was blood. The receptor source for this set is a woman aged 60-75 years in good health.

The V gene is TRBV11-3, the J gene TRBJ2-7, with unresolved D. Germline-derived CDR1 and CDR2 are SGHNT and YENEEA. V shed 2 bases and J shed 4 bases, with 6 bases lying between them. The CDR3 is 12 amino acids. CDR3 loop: CASSLIGYEQYF. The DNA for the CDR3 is TGTGCCAGCAGCTTAATTGGTTACGAGCAGTACTTC.

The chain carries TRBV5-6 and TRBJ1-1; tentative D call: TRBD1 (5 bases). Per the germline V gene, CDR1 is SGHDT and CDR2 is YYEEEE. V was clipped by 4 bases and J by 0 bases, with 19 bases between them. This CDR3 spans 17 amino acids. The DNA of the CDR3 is TGTGCCAGCAGCCGGCCGGGACCGACGATGTTGAACACTGAAGCTTTCTTT. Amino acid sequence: CASSRPGPTMLNTEAFF.

In DNA, the CDR3 is TGCGCCAGCAGCCAAGATAGGGCGGGGGGAGGAGAGACCCAGTACTTC. Its translation: CASSQDRAGGGETQYF. V gene TRBV4-1 combines with J gene TRBJ2-5, with 8 nucleotides matching TRBD2. This CDR3 region has 16 residues. The ends lost 0 bases at V and 4 bases at J; junction bases unmatched: 7. The germline CDR1 and CDR2 sequences are MGHRA and YSYEKL.

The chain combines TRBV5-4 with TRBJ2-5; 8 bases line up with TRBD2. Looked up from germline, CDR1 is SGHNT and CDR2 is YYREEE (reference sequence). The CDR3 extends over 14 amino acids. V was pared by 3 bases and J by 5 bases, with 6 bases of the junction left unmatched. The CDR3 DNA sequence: TGTGCCAGCAGCTCCCATAGCGGGATGGAGACCCAGTACTTC. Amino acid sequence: CASSSHSGMETQYF.

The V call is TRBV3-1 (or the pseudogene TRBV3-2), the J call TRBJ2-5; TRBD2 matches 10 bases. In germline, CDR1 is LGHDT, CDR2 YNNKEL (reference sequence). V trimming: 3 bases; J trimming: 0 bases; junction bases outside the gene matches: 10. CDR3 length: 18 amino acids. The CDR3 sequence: CASSQRPSSGGYQETQYF. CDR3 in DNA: TGTGCCAGCAGCCAGAGGCCCTCTAGCGGGGGATACCAAGAGACCCAGTACTTC.

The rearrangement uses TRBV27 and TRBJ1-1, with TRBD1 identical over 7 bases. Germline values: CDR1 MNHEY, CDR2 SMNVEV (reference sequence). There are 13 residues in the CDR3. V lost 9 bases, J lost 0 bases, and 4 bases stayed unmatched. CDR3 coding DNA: TGTGCCAGTTTGGGACAGATGAACACTGAAGCTTTCTTT. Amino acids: CASLGQMNTEAFF.

The CDR3 bases are TGCGCCAGCAGCCAAGAATGGCGACAGGGTGTTGGGGATACGCAGTATTTT. Protein: CASSQEWRQGVGDTQYF. The V and J genes are TRBV4-3 and TRBJ2-3; 7 positions match TRBD1. The CDR3 is made up of 17 amino acids. Germline V gives CDR1 LGHNA, CDR2 YSLEER. J lost 6 bases, V lost 0 bases, and 12 bases had no gene match.

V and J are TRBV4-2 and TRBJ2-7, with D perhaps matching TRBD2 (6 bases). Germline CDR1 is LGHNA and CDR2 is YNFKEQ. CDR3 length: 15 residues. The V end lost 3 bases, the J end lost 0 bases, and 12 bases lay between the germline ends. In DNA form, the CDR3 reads TGTGCCAGCAGCCAGAGGGACGGGAGCTCCTACGAGCAGTACTTC. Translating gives CASSQRDGSSYEQYF.

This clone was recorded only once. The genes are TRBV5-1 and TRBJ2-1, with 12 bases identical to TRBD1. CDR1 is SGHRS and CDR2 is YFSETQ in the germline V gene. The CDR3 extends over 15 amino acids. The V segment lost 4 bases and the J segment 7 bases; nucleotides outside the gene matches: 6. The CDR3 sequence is CASSRGTGGRNEQFF. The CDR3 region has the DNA TGCGCCAGCAGCCGGGGGACAGGGGGCAGGAATGAGCAGTTCTTC. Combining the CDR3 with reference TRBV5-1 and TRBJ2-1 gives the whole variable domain KAGVTQTPRYLIKTRGQQVTLSCSPISGHRSVSWYQQTPGQGLQFLFEYFSETQRNKGNFPGRFSGRQFSNSRSEMNVSTLELGDSALYLCASSRGTGGRNEQFFGPGTRLTVL.

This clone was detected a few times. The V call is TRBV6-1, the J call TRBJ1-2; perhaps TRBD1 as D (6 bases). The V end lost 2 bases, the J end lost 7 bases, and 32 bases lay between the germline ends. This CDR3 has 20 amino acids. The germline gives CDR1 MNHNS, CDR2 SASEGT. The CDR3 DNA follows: TGTGCCAGCAGTGAACGGGGGGACACATCAACCCAAAGGCGACCAGGTGGCTACACCTTC. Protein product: CASSERGDTSTQRRPGGYTF.

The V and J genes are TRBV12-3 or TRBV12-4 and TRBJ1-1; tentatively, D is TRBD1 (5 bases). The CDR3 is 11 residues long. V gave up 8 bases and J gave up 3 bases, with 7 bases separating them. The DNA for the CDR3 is TGTGCCAGCGGGGGGGACACTGAAGCTTTCTTT. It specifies CASGGDTEAFF.

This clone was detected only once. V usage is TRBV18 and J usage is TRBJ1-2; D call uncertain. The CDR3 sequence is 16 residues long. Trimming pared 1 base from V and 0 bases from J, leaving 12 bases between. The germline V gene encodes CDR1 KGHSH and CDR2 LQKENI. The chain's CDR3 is CASSPQGGLTNYGYTF. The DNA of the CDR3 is TGTGCCAGCTCACCACAGGGTGGGTTGACTAACTATGGCTACACCTTC.

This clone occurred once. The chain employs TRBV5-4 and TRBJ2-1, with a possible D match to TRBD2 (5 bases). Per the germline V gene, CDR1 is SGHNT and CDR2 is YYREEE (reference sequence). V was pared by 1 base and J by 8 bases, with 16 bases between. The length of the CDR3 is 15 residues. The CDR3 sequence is CASSLKAGLRDEQFF. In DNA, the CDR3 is TGTGCCAGCAGCTTGAAAGCCGGGTTGAGGGATGAGCAGTTCTTC.

CDR3 region: CASSLRGIGELFF. The CDR3 DNA is TGTGCCAGCAGTTTAAGGGGGATCGGGGAGCTGTTTTTT. The rearrangement links TRBV12-3 or TRBV12-4 to TRBJ2-2, with a weak D call TRBD1 (6 bases). The CDR3 covers 13 residues. The V end was cut by 2 bases, the J end by 7 bases, with 8 bases between.

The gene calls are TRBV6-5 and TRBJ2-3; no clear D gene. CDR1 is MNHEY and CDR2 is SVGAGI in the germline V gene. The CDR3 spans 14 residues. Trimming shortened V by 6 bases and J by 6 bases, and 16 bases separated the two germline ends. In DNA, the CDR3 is TGTGCCAGCAGCGCTTTACCCCGGGTGGATACGCAGTATTTT. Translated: CASSALPRVDTQYF.

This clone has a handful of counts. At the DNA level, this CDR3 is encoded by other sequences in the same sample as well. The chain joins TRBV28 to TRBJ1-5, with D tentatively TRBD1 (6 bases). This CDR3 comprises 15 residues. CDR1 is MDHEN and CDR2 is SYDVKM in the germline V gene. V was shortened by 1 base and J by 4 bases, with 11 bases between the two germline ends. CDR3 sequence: CASSLSDSLNQPQHF. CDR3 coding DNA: TGTGCCAGCAGTTTATCGGACAGTCTAAATCAGCCCCAGCATTTT. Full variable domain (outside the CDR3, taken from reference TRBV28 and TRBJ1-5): DVKVTQSSRYLVKRTGEKVFLECVQDMDHENMFWYRQDPGLGLRLIYFSYDVKMKEKGDIPEGYSVSREKKERFSLILESASTNQTSMYLCASSLSDSLNQPQHFGDGTRLSIL.

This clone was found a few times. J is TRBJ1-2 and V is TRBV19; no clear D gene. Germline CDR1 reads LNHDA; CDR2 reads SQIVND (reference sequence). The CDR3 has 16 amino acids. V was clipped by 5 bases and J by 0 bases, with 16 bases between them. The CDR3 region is CASSAAGIRANYGYTF. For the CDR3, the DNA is TGTGCCAGTAGTGCCGCGGGGATTAGAGCTAACTATGGCTACACCTTC.

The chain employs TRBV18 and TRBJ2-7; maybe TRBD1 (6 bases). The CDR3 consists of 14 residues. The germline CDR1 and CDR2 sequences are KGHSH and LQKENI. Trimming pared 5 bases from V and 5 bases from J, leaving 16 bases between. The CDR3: CASSTTTGGHEQYF. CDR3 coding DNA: TGTGCCAGCTCAACGACGACAGGCGGCCACGAGCAGTACTTC. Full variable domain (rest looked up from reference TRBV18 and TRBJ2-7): NAGVMQNPRHLVRRRGQEARLRCSPMKGHSHVYWYRQLPEEGLKFMVYLQKENIIDESGMPKERFSAEFPKEGPSILRIQQVVRGDSAAYFCASSTTTGGHEQYFGPGTRLTVT.

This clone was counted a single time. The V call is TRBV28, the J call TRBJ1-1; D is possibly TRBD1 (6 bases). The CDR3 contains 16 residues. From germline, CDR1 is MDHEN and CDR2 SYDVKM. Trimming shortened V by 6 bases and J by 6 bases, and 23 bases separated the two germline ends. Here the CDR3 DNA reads TGTGCCAGCAGGCCAGCCAGTTCCCCGGGACACCCTGAAGCTTTCTTT. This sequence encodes CASRPASSPGHPEAFF. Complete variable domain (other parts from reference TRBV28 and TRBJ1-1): DVKVTQSSRYLVKRTGEKVFLECVQDMDHENMFWYRQDPGLGLRLIYFSYDVKMKEKGDIPEGYSVSREKKERFSLILESASTNQTSMYLCASRPASSPGHPEAFFGQGTRLTVV.

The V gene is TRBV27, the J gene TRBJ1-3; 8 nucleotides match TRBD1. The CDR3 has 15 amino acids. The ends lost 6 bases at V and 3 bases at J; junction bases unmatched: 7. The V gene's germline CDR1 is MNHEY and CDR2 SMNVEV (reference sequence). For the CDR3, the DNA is TGTGCCAGCAGAGACAGGGGCGATTTTGGAAACACCATATATTTT. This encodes CASRDRGDFGNTIYF.

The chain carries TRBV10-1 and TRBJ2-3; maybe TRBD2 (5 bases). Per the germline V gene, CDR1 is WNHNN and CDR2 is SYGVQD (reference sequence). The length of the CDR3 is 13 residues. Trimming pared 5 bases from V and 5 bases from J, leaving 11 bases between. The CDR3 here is CASSPIAGDTQYF. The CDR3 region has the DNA TGCGCCAGCAGTCCCATCGCGGGAGATACGCAGTATTTT.

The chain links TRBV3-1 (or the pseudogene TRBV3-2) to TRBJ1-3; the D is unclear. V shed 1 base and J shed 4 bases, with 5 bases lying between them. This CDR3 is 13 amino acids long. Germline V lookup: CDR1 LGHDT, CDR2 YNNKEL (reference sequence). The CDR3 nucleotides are TGTGCCAGCAGCCAAGCGCTCGGAAACACCATATATTTT. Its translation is CASSQALGNTIYF.

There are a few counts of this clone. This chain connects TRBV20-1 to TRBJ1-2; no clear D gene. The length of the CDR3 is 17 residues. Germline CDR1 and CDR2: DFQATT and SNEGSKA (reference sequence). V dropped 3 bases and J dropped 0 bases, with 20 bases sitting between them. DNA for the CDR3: TGCAGTGCTAGTCCCTTCCTAGGGAACCATCCTAACTATGGCTACACCTTC. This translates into CSASPFLGNHPNYGYTF.

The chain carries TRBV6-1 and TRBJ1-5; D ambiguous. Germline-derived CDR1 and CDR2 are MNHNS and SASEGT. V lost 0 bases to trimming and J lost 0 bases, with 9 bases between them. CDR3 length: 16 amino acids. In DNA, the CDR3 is TGTGCCAGCAGTGAAGCGCCCGGGTATAGCAATCAGCCCCAGCATTTT. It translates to CASSEAPGYSNQPQHF.

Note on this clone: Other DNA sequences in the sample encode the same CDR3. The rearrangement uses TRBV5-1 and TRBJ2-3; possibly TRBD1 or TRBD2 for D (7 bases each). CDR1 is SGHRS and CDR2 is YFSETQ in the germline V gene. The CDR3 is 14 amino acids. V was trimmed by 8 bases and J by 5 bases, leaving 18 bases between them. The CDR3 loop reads CASLRGGGGDTQYF. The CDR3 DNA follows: TGCGCCAGTCTGCGAGGGGGCGGGGGAGATACGCAGTATTTT.

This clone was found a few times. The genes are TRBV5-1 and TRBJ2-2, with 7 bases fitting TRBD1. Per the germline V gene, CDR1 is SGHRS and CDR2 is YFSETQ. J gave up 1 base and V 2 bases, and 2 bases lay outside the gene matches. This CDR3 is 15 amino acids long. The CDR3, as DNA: TGCGCCAGCAGCTTCAGGGGGTGGAACACCGGGGAGCTGTTTTTT. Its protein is CASSFRGWNTGELFF. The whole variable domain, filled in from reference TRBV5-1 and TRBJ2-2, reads KAGVTQTPRYLIKTRGQQVTLSCSPISGHRSVSWYQQTPGQGLQFLFEYFSETQRNKGNFPGRFSGRQFSNSRSEMNVSTLELGDSALYLCASSFRGWNTGELFFGEGSRLTVL.

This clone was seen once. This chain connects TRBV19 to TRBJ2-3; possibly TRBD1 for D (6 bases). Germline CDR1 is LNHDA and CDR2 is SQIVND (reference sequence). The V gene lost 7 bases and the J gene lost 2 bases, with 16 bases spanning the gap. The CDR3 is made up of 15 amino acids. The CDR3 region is CASMWQGSSTDTQYF. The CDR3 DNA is TGTGCCAGTATGTGGCAGGGGAGTTCCACAGATACGCAGTATTTT.

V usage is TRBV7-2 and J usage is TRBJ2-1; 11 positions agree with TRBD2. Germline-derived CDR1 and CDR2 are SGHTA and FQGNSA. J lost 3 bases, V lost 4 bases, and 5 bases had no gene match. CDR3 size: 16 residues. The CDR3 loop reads CASSSGLAALYNEQFF. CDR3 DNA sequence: TGTGCCAGCAGCTCGGGACTAGCGGCCCTCTACAATGAGCAGTTCTTC.

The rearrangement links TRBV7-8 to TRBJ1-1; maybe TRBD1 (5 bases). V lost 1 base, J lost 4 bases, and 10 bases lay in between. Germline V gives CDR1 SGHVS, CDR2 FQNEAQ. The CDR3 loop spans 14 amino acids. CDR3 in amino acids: CASSLGQGPTEAFF. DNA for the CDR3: TGTGCCAGCAGCTTAGGTCAGGGCCCCACTGAAGCTTTCTTT.